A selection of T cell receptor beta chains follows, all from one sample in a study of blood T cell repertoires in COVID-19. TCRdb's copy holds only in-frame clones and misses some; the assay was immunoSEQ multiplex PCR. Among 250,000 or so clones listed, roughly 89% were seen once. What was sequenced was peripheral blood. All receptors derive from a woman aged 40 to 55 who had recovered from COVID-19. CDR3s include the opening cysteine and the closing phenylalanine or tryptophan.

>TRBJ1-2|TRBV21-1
CASSQRRRANYGYTF
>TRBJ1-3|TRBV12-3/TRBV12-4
CASSPRSGNTIYF
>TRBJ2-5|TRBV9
CASSETNRGETQYF
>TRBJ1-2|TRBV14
CASSQEWGDDGYTF
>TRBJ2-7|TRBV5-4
CASSLGLGQNYEQYF
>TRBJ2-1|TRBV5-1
CASSLIQRRNNEQFF
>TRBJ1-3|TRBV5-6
CASSLSGVGNTIYF
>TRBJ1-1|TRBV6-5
CASRDRVVAEAFF
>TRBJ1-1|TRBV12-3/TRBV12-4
CASSFTGGTEAFF
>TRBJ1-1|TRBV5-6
CASSLGGDLSTEAFF
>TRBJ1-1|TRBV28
CASSPLGGTSIGEAFF
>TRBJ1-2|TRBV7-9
CASSLANRDGYTF
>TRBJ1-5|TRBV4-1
CASSQVTGQGGQPQHF
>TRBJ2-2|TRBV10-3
CAISGPLSGTNTGELFF
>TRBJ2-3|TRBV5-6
CASSLAAGGGTQYF
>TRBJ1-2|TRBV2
CASSGYHRANYGYTF
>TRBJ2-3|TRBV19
CASSILGAGSDTQYF
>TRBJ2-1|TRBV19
CASSSGDSYNEQFF
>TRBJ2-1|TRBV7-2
CASSLRVAGNNEQFF
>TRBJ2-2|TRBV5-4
CASSFLAVGTGELFF
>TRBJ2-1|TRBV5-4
CASSLDSGRYNEQFF
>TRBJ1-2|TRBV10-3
CAISATENYGYTF